These 25 T cell receptor beta chains share one sample of origin, sequenced in a study of beta chain features in type 1 diabetes. Antigens of these TCRs are unknown. Expressed TCRB transcripts were sequenced because the entire RNA isolate underwent reverse transcription. The protocol was immunoSEQ multiplex PCR, while the TCRdb copy is restricted to in-frame clones and leaves out a portion. The table records 55,000 to 85,000 clones, about 50% of them present only once. Study-level results: Researchers report that Type 1 diabetes patients had moderately but significantly shorter TCRB CDR3s across all four CD4+ subsets.

Source material: central memory CD4+ T cells from blood. The receptor set was obtained from a man younger than 45 with type 1 diabetes.

This chain joins TRBV27 and TRBJ2-7, with a tentative D call TRBD2 (6 bases). V was pared by 4 bases and J by 1 base, with 11 bases between. The CDR3 is made up of 14 amino acids. Germline-derived CDR1 and CDR2 are MNHEY and SMNVEV (reference sequence). The CDR3 bases are TGTGCCAGCAGTTCCTGGGGGGTATCCTACGAGCAGTACTTC. Its translation is CASSSWGVSYEQYF.

By share, this clone ranks as medium-sized. The genes are TRBV9 and TRBJ2-1; D ambiguous. Trimming removed 3 bases at V and 5 bases at J, with 6 bases between. The CDR3 covers 12 residues. The germline V gene has CDR1 SGDLS and CDR2 YYNGEE. CDR3: CASSAENNEQFF. CDR3 nucleotide sequence: TGTGCCAGCAGCGCGGAGAACAATGAGCAGTTCTTC.

The sample holds a few counts of this clone. The gene calls are TRBV7-9 and TRBJ2-3; TRBD1 matches 9 bases. CDR3 length: 14 residues. The V and J ends lost 6 bases and 8 bases, in that order; junction bases with no gene match: 9. Per the germline V gene, CDR1 is SEHNR and CDR2 is FQNEAQ (reference sequence). Here the CDR3 reads CASRSGTGFFTQYF. CDR3 DNA: TGTGCCAGCAGATCCGGGACAGGGTTCTTTACGCAGTATTTT.

The chain joins TRBV7-9 to TRBJ2-3; 9 positions match TRBD2. Trimming took 5 bases from V and 0 from J; bases not matched to a gene: 6. The CDR3 length is 16 residues. Germline assignment: CDR1 SEHNR and CDR2 FQNEAQ (reference sequence). CDR3 nucleotide sequence: TGTGCCAGCAGCCCCGGACTAGCGCCCAGCACAGATACGCAGTATTTT. Translated, it gives CASSPGLAPSTDTQYF.

This clone was seen more than once but under ten times. The chain is built from TRBV4-1 and TRBJ1-3; no clear D. Germline lookup yields CDR1 MGHRA and CDR2 YSYEKL. The CDR3 is 15 residues long. Trimming pared 4 bases from V and 0 bases from J, leaving 10 bases between. The DNA of the CDR3 is TGCGCCAGCAGCCCCTCGTCTATCTCTGGAAACACCATATATTTT. Protein: CASSPSSISGNTIYF.

The table lists this clone with a count of one. This chain joins TRBV4-2 and TRBJ2-3; TRBD2 aligns across 10 bases. Germline CDR1 and CDR2: LGHNA and YNFKEQ. J gave up 5 bases and V 1 base, and 3 bases lay outside the gene matches. The CDR3 runs 15 residues. The CDR3: CASSQVAGGGDTQYF. In nucleotides, the CDR3 is TGTGCCAGCAGCCAAGTAGCGGGAGGAGGAGATACGCAGTATTTT.

V usage is TRBV2 and J usage is TRBJ1-1; TRBD1 matches at 8 bases. This CDR3 comprises 14 residues. V shed 4 bases, J shed 6 bases, and the junction held 7 bases outside the gene matches. Germline CDR1 is SNHLY and CDR2 is FYNNEI. The CDR3 protein is CASSGDRGQPEAFF. The CDR3 bases are TGTGCCAGCAGTGGCGACAGGGGTCAGCCTGAAGCTTTCTTT.

The chain is built from TRBV6-1 and TRBJ2-3; 7 bases align to TRBD2. The CDR3 covers 15 residues. Germline V gene lookup returns CDR1 MNHNS and CDR2 SASEGT. Unmatched junction bases numbered 4, after V lost 1 base and J lost 3 bases. The CDR3 DNA sequence: TGTGCCAGCAGTGAAGTGGGGAGGGCAACAGATACGCAGTATTTT. Its translation: CASSEVGRATDTQYF.

The rearrangement joins TRBV11-3 to TRBJ2-1; TRBD2 is a possible D gene (5 bases). Germline V gene data show CDR1 as SGHNT and CDR2 as YENEEA. The CDR3 is made up of 13 amino acids. Trimming took 5 bases from V and 6 from J, leaving 11 bases between them. CDR3 protein: CASSGLSANEQFF. The CDR3 bases are TGTGCCAGCAGCGGACTCTCCGCCAATGAGCAGTTCTTC.

The J gene is TRBJ2-4, the V gene TRBV10-3; perhaps TRBD2 as D (5 bases). With 3 bases removed from V and 9 bases from J, the gap between germline ends came to 12 bases. The CDR3 is 13 amino acids. Germline loops: CDR1 ENHRY, CDR2 SYGVKD. The CDR3: CAISDGEEGIQYF. DNA for the CDR3: TGTGCCATCAGTGACGGCGAAGAGGGCATTCAGTACTTC.

This clone showed up just a few times. This chain joins TRBV29-1 and TRBJ1-4, with 8 nucleotides matching TRBD1. Germline V gene sequence: CDR1 SQVTM, CDR2 ANQGSEA. The V gene end was trimmed by 7 bases and the J gene end by 8 bases; junction bases not matched to a gene: 9. There are 13 residues in the CDR3. CDR3 sequence: CSASDRAGEKLFF. CDR3 nucleotide sequence: TGCAGCGCCTCGGACAGGGCTGGAGAAAAACTGTTTTTT.

This clone was counted a few times. This chain uses TRBV7-2 with TRBJ2-1; D call uncertain. CDR1 and CDR2 (germline): SGHTA, FQGNSA. The CDR3 spans 14 residues. Between the trimmed V and J ends, which lost 5 bases and 5 bases, there was a span of 13 bases. The CDR3 DNA reads TGTGCCAGCAGCGGCCAGGCTAATAACAATGAGCAGTTCTTC. It codes for CASSGQANNNEQFF.

This chain joins TRBV25-1 and TRBJ2-5, with 8 positions matching TRBD2. The CDR3 has 14 amino acids. V was clipped by 6 bases and J by 1 base; unmatched bases: 4. CDR1 MGHDK and CDR2 SYGVNS come from the germline V gene. CDR3 coding DNA: TGTGCCAGCAGCCCGGCGGGGGGCCAAGAGACCCAGTACTTC. It translates to CASSPAGGQETQYF.

This rearrangement joins TRBV19 to TRBJ2-5, with 7 positions matching TRBD2. Germline lookup yields CDR1 LNHDA and CDR2 SQIVND (reference sequence). The CDR3 runs to 14 residues. V trimming: 8 bases; J trimming: 5 bases; junction bases outside the gene matches: 11. The DNA for the CDR3 is TGTGCCAGTTGGAGGCGGGAGCGAGGGGAGACCCAGTACTTC. Its translation: CASWRRERGETQYF.

V usage is TRBV19 and J usage is TRBJ2-5; 9 nucleotides align to TRBD1. The V gene's germline CDR1 is LNHDA and CDR2 SQIVND (reference sequence). V was pared by 1 base and J by 4 bases, with 7 bases of the junction left unmatched. The CDR3 has 16 amino acids. CDR3 residues: CASSIAGQGSGETQYF. Here the CDR3 DNA reads TGTGCCAGTAGTATAGCGGGACAGGGATCTGGAGAGACCCAGTACTTC.

CDR3 DNA: TGTGCCAGCTCACCATTGGGACGGGAGGAGAACAATGAGCAGTTCTTC. Amino acid sequence: CASSPLGREENNEQFF. This sequence joins TRBV18 and TRBJ2-1; TRBD2 aligns across 7 bases. Germline CDR1 KGHSH, CDR2 LQKENI. The trim removed 2 bases at V and 5 bases at J, leaving 9 bases unmatched. CDR3 size: 16 residues.

The chain has TRBV7-6 and TRBJ2-5; D perhaps matches TRBD2 (7 bases). V gave up 5 bases and J gave up 5 bases, with 21 bases separating them. The CDR3 is 16 residues long. Germline V gene lookup returns CDR1 SGHVS and CDR2 FNYEAQ. The CDR3 protein is CASSGGGVGGHETQYF. The CDR3 coding sequence is TGTGCCAGCAGCGGCGGGGGTGTTGGGGGGCATGAGACCCAGTACTTC.

This clone was seen a few times. The CDR3 sequence is CASSPGTGGENGYTF. CDR3 DNA: TGTGCCAGCAGTCCAGGGACAGGGGGGGAAAATGGCTACACCTTC. The V and J genes are TRBV2 and TRBJ1-2, with 11 positions matching TRBD1. V dropped 5 bases and J dropped 6; count of bases not matched to a gene: 8. Per germline, CDR1 SNHLY and CDR2 FYNNEI. This CDR3 spans 15 amino acids.

The V gene is TRBV19, the J gene TRBJ1-3, with 8 bases lining up with TRBD1. This CDR3 is built from 15 residues. Trimming removed 3 bases from V and 4 bases from J; junction bases left unmatched: 5. Germline values: CDR1 LNHDA, CDR2 SQIVND (reference sequence). The CDR3 spells CASSIEDRAGNTIYF. The CDR3 DNA reads as TGTGCCAGTAGTATCGAGGACAGGGCGGGAAACACCATATATTTT. The full variable domain, with the rest looked up from reference TRBV19 and TRBJ1-3, is DGGITQSPKYLFRKEGQNVTLSCEQNLNHDAMYWYRQDPGQGLRLIYYSQIVNDFQKGDIAEGYSVSREKKESFPLTVTSAQKNPTAFYLCASSIEDRAGNTIYFGEGSWLTVV.

The V gene is TRBV2, the J gene TRBJ2-4; TRBD2 agrees at 7 bases. The ends lost 5 bases at V and 1 base at J; junction bases unmatched: 2. This CDR3 has 14 residues. The V gene's germline CDR1 is SNHLY and CDR2 FYNNEI. The CDR3 reads CASSTLAAKNIQYF. CDR3 nucleotide sequence: TGTGCCAGCAGTACACTAGCGGCCAAAAACATTCAGTACTTC. Together with reference TRBV2 and TRBJ2-4, the CDR3 gives the full variable domain: EPEVTQTPSHQVTQMGQEVILRCVPISNHLYFYWYRQILGQKVEFLVSFYNNEISEKSEIFDDQFSVERPDGSNFTLKIRSTKLEDSAMYFCASSTLAAKNIQYFGAGTRLSVL.

The rearrangement uses TRBV2 and TRBJ1-1; D is perhaps TRBD1 (5 bases). The CDR3 has 16 residues. V lost 10 bases, J lost 3 bases, and 24 bases lay in between. The germline gives CDR1 SNHLY, CDR2 FYNNEI. Here the CDR3 reads CAIPSGQGNIDTEAFF. DNA for the CDR3: TGTGCCATCCCATCGGGTCAGGGTAATATTGACACTGAAGCTTTCTTT.

This chain links TRBV4-1 with TRBJ1-5, with a tentative D call TRBD1 (5 bases). There are 15 residues in the CDR3. Germline CDR1 and CDR2: MGHRA and YSYEKL. Trimming shortened V by 2 bases and J by 1 base, and 9 bases separated the two germline ends. Here the CDR3 DNA reads TGCGCCAGCAGCCAACAAGACAGAAGCAATCAGCCCCAGCATTTT. Protein product: CASSQQDRSNQPQHF.

This clone was counted a few times. The chain has TRBV10-3 and TRBJ1-1; 7 nucleotides line up with TRBD1. Unmatched junction bases numbered 10, after V lost 10 bases and J lost 5 bases. Germline assignment: CDR1 ENHRY and CDR2 SYGVKD. The CDR3 totals 13 residues. In nucleotides, the CDR3 is TGTGCCACAAGCGTCCCAGGGGGGACTGAAGCTTTCTTT. This encodes CATSVPGGTEAFF.

This clone showed up just a few times. The rearrangement joins TRBV18 to TRBJ1-5, with D tentatively TRBD1 (6 bases). V shed 1 base and J shed 2 bases, with 9 bases lying between them. The CDR3 runs 15 residues. The germline gives CDR1 KGHSH, CDR2 LQKENI. The CDR3 DNA is TGTGCCAGCTCACCACTGGCAGGGGGCAATCAGCCCCAGCATTTT. Amino acid sequence: CASSPLAGGNQPQHF.

This clone was seen a few times. The genes are TRBV5-4 and TRBJ1-1, with 8 positions matching TRBD1. The CDR3 extends over 13 amino acids. Looked up from germline, CDR1 is SGHNT and CDR2 is YYREEE (reference sequence). V trimming: 4 bases; J trimming: 3 bases; junction bases outside the gene matches: 2. The CDR3 protein is CASSLGQDTEAFF. Written as DNA, the CDR3 is TGTGCCAGCAGCCTGGGACAGGACACTGAAGCTTTCTTT.